Listed here are 9 T cell receptor beta chains from one sample, sequenced in a study of human thymus T cells. Here immunoSEQ multiplex PCR was the method, and the copy in TCRdb shows in-frame clones only, minus some. The sample has approximately 40,000 clones; 94% are singletons. Sequencing used blood. These receptors were obtained from a boy less than two years old with a congenital heart defect but otherwise immunologically healthy.

Only one count was recorded for this clone. CDR3 region: CASRSSGENTDTQYF. DNA for the CDR3: TGCGCCAGCAGGTCGAGCGGAGAAAACACAGATACGCAGTATTTT. This chain uses TRBV5-1 with TRBJ2-3; maybe TRBD2 (5 bases). V lost 5 bases and J 2 bases, leaving 15 bases between the germline ends. CDR3 length equals 15 residues. Germline V gene data show CDR1 as SGHRS and CDR2 as YFSETQ.

CDR3 DNA: TGTGCCAGCAGCCCGCCGAGGGGACATTCCTACGAGCAGTACTTC. Translation gives CASSPPRGHSYEQYF. This chain connects TRBV7-2 to TRBJ2-7; the D gene is possibly TRBD1 (6 bases). The V and J ends lost 5 bases and 1 base respectively, with 15 bases between them. From germline, CDR1 is SGHTA and CDR2 FQGNSA. The CDR3 contains 15 residues. Drawing the rest from reference TRBV7-2 and TRBJ2-7, the complete variable domain is GAGVSQSPSNKVTEKGKDVELRCDPISGHTALYWYRQSLGQGLEFLIYFQGNSAPDKSGLPSDRFSAERTGGSVSTLTIQRTQQEDSAVYLCASSPPRGHSYEQYFGPGTRLTVT.

The genes are TRBV14 and TRBJ2-2, with 9 positions matching TRBD2. Germline V gene data show CDR1 as SGHDN and CDR2 as FVKESK. The CDR3 runs to 18 residues. The ends lost 4 bases at V and 5 bases at J; junction bases unmatched: 14. The CDR3 bases are TGTGCCAGCAGCCCACTTCTAGCGGGGAAAACAGGGACCGGGGAGCTGTTTTTT. This gives the protein CASSPLLAGKTGTGELFF.

Concerning this clone: A junction boundary mismatches the germline segment, possibly from a read error. J is TRBJ2-5 and V is TRBV5-4; a weak D match, TRBD1 (6 bases). The germline CDR1 and CDR2 sequences are SGHNT and YYREEE (reference sequence). This CDR3 comprises 14 residues. The CDR3 region is CASRLAGAEETQYF. In DNA form, the CDR3 reads TGTGCCAGCAGATTGGCAGGGGCGGAAGAGACCCAGTACTTC.

This clone was seen just once. V and J are TRBV4-1 and TRBJ2-5; possibly TRBD2 for D (6 bases). The germline gives CDR1 MGHRA, CDR2 YSYEKL. V lost 6 bases, J lost 3 bases, and 11 bases lay in between. The CDR3 is 13 amino acids. DNA for the CDR3: TGCGCCAGCAGGGGACGGGGGAAAGAGACCCAGTACTTC. This gives the protein CASRGRGKETQYF.

The chain recombines TRBV6-6 with TRBJ2-1, with TRBD2 identical over 16 bases. Looked up from germline, CDR1 is MNHNY and CDR2 is SVGAGI (reference sequence). V was clipped by 6 bases and J by 4 bases; unmatched bases: 3. The CDR3 length is 16 residues. CDR3 amino acids: CASSQGLAGGYNEQFF. The CDR3, as DNA: TGTGCCAGCAGCCAGGGACTAGCGGGGGGGTACAATGAGCAGTTCTTC.

This clone has a handful of counts. The chain employs TRBV28 and TRBJ1-1; D unresolved. Trimming removed 7 bases at V and 7 bases at J, with 10 bases between. Germline loops: CDR1 MDHEN, CDR2 SYDVKM. The CDR3 sequence is 11 residues long. For the CDR3, the DNA is TGTGCCAGCATCTCCCGGGGTGAAGCTTTCTTT. Residues: CASISRGEAFF.

The rearrangement joins TRBV27 to TRBJ1-2; D may be TRBD1 (5 bases). This CDR3 is 13 amino acids long. The germline CDR1 and CDR2 sequences are MNHEY and SMNVEV (reference sequence). Trimming pared 4 bases from V and 8 bases from J, leaving 14 bases between. Here the CDR3 reads CASSSSGERGYTF. The CDR3 bases are TGTGCCAGCAGTTCCTCGGGGGAGAGAGGCTACACCTTC.

The chain has TRBV7-9 and TRBJ2-2; TRBD2 matches 9 bases. The V and J ends lost 1 base and 2 bases, in that order; junction bases with no gene match: 5. The germline V gene has CDR1 SEHNR and CDR2 FQNEAQ (reference sequence). This CDR3 has 17 amino acids. As DNA, the CDR3 is TGTGCCAGCAGCTTAGTAGCGGGGGCCCTAAACACCGGGGAGCTGTTTTTT. Protein: CASSLVAGALNTGELFF.